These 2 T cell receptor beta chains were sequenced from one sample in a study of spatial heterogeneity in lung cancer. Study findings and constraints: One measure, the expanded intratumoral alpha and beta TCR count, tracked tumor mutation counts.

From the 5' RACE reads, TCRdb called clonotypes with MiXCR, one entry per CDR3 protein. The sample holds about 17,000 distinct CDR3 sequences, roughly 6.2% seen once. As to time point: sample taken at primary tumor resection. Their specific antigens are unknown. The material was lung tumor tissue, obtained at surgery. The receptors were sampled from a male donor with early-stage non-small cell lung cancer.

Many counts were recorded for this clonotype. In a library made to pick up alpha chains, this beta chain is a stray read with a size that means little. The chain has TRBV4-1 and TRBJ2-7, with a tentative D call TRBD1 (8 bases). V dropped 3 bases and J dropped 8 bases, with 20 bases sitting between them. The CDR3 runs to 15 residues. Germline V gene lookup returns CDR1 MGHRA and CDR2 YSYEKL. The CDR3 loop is CASSQGRTGTTKQYF. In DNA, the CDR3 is TGCGCCAGCAGCCAGGGAAGGACAGGGACTACGAAGCAGTACTTC.

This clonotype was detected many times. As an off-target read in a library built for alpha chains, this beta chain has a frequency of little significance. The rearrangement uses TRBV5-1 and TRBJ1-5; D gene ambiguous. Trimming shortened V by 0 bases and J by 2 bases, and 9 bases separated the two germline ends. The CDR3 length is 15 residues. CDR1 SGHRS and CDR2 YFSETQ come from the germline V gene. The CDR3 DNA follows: TGCGCCAGCAGCTTGGATGGGTCGGGCAATCAGCCCCAGCATTTT. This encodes CASSLDGSGNQPQHF. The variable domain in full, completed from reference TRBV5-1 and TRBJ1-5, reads KAGVTQTPRYLIKTRGQQVTLSCSPISGHRSVSWYQQTPGQGLQFLFEYFSETQRNKGNFPGRFSGRQFSNSRSEMNVSTLELGDSALYLCASSLDGSGNQPQHFGDGTRLSIL.